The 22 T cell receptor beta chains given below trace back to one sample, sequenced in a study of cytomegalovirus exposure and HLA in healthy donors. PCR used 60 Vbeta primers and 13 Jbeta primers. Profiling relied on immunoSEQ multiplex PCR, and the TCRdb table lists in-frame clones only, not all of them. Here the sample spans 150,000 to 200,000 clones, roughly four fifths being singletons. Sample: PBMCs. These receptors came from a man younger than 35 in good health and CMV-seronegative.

Here the CDR3 reads CASSKAAETQYF. The CDR3 coding sequence is TGCGCCAGCAGCAAAGCGGCAGAGACCCAGTACTTC. The chain employs TRBV5-1 and TRBJ2-5; the D gene is possibly TRBD2 (5 bases). Germline loops: CDR1 SGHRS, CDR2 YFSETQ. The length of the CDR3 is 12 residues. V lost 4 bases and J lost 4, with 8 bases in between. The entire variable domain, with the rest obtained from reference TRBV5-1 and TRBJ2-5, is as follows: KAGVTQTPRYLIKTRGQQVTLSCSPISGHRSVSWYQQTPGQGLQFLFEYFSETQRNKGNFPGRFSGRQFSNSRSEMNVSTLELGDSALYLCASSKAAETQYFGPGTRLLVL.

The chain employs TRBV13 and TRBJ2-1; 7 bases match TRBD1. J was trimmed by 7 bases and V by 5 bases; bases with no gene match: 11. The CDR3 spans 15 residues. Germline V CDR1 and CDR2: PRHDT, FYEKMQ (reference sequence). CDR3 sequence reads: CASSNHDRDGNEQFF. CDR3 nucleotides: TGTGCCAGCAGCAACCACGACAGGGATGGGAATGAGCAGTTCTTC.

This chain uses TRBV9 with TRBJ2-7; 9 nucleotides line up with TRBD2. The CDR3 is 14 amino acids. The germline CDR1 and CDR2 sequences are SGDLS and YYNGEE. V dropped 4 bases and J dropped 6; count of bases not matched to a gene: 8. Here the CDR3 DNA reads TGTGCCAGCAGCCCCGCGGGGGGGATTCGCGAGCAGTACTTC. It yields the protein CASSPAGGIREQYF.

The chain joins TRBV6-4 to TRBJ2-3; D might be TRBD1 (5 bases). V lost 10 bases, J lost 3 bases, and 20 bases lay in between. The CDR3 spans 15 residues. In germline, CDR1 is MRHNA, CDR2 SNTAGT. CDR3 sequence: CATKPQGKSTDTQYF. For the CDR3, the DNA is TGTGCCACCAAACCTCAGGGTAAAAGTACAGATACGCAGTATTTT.

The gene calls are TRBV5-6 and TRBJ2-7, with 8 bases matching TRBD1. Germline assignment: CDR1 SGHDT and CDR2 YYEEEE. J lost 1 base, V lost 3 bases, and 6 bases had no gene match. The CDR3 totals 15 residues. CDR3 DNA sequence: TGTGCCAGCAGCTACCAGGGGGCTAGATCCTACGAGCAGTACTTC. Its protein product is CASSYQGARSYEQYF. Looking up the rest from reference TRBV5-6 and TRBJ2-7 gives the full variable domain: DAGVTQSPTHLIKTRGQQVTLRCSPKSGHDTVSWYQQALGQGPQFIFQYYEEEERQRGNFPDRFSGHQFPNYSSELNVNALLLGDSALYLCASSYQGARSYEQYFGPGTRLTVT.

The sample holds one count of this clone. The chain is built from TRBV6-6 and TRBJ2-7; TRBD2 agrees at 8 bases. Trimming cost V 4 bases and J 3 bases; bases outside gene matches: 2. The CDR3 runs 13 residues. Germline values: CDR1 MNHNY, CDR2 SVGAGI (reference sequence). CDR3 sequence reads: CASSSGTSYEQYF. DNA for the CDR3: TGTGCCAGCAGTTCCGGGACTAGCTACGAGCAGTACTTC.

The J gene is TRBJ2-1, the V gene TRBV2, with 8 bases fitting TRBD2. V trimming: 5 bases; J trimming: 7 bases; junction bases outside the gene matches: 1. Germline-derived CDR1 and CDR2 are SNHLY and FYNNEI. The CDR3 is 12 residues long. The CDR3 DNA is TGTGCCAGCAGTCGACTAGCGAATGAGCAGTTCTTC. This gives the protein CASSRLANEQFF.

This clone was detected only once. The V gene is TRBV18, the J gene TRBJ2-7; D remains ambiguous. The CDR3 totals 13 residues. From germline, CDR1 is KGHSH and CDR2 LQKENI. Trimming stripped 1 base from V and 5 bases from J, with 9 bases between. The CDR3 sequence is CASSPLNYNEQYF. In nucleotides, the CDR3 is TGTGCCAGCTCACCACTCAATTACAACGAGCAGTACTTC.

This CDR3 reads CASSSTGTSGAYEQYF. CDR3 nucleotide sequence: TGTGCCAGCAGCTCGACCGGGACTAGCGGCGCCTACGAGCAGTACTTC. The gene calls are TRBV11-2 and TRBJ2-7; 11 bases map to TRBD2. V gave up 4 bases and J gave up 2 bases; unmatched junction bases: 7. The CDR3 is 16 amino acids. CDR1 and CDR2 from the germline V gene are SGHAT and FQNNGV. The whole variable domain, filled in from reference TRBV11-2 and TRBJ2-7, reads EAGVAQSPRYKIIEKRQSVAFWCNPISGHATLYWYQQILGQGPKLLIQFQNNGVVDDSQLPKDRFSAERLKGVDSTLKIQPAKLEDSAVYLCASSSTGTSGAYEQYFGPGTRLTVT.

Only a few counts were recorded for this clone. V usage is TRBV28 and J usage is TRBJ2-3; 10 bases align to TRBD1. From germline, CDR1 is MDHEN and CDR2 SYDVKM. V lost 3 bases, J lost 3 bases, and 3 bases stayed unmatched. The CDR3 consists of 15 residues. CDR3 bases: TGTGCCAGCAGTTTCGACAGGGGGCGGACAGATACGCAGTATTTT. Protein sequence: CASSFDRGRTDTQYF.

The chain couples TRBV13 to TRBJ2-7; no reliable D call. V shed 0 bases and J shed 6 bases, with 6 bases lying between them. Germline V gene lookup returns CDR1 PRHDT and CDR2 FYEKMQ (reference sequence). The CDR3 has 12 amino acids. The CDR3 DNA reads TGTGCCAGCAGCTTAGGCCTAGGCGAGCAGTACTTC. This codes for CASSLGLGEQYF.

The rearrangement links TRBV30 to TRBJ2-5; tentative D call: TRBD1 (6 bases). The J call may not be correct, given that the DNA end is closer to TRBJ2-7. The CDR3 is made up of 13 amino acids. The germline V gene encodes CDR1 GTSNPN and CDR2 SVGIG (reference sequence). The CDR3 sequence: CAWRAGVAYEQYF. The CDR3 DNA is TGTGCCTGGAGAGCAGGGGTGGCCTACGAGCAGTACTTC.

CDR3: CASSAAGLAGGTGELFF. In DNA, the CDR3 is TGTGCCAGCAGCGCAGCTGGCCTAGCGGGGGGCACCGGGGAGCTGTTTTTT. This rearrangement joins TRBV9 to TRBJ2-2, with TRBD2 identical over 11 bases. This CDR3 is built from 17 residues. The trim removed 3 bases at V and 4 bases at J, leaving 8 bases unmatched. Per the germline V gene, CDR1 is SGDLS and CDR2 is YYNGEE.

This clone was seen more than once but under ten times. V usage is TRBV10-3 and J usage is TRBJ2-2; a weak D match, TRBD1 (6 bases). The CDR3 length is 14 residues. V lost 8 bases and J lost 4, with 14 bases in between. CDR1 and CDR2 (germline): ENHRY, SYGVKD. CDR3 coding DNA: TGTGCCATCGAATCTGGGGGCCTCACCGGGGAGCTGTTTTTT. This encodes CAIESGGLTGELFF.

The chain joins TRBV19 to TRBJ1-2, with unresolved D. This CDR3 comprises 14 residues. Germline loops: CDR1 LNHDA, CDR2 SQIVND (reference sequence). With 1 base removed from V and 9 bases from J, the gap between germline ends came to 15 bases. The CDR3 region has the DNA TGTGCCAGTAGTATAGTCTTCCGGGGAGAGAGCTACACCTTC. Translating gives CASSIVFRGESYTF.

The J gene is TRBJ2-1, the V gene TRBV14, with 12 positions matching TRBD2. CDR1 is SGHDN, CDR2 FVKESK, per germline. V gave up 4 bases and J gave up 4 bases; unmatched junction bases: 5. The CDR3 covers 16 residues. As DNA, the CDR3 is TGTGCCAGCAGCCGACTAGCGGGAGAGGGGTACAATGAGCAGTTCTTC. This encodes CASSRLAGEGYNEQFF.

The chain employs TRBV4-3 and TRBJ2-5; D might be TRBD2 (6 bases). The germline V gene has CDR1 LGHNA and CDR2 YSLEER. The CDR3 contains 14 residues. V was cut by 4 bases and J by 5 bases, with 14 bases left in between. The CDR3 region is CASSPQGGEETQYF. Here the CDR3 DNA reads TGCGCCAGCAGCCCGCAGGGAGGAGAGGAGACCCAGTACTTC.

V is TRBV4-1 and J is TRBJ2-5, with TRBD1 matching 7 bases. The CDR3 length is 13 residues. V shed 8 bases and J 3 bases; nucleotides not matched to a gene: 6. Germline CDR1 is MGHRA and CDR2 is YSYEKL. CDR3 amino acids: CASGLTGKETQYF. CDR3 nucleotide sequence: TGCGCCAGCGGATTGACAGGGAAAGAGACCCAGTACTTC.

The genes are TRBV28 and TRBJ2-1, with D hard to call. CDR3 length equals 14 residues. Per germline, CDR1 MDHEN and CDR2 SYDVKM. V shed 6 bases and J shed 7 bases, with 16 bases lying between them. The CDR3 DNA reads TGTGCCAGCAGCCTCTCCCCGACTGTGAATGAGCAGTTCTTC. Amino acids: CASSLSPTVNEQFF.

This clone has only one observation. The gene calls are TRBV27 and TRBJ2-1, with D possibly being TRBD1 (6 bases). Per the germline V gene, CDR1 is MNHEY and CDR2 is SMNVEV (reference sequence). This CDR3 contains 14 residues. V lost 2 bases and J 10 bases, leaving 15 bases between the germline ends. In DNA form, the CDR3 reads TGTGCCAGCAGTTTACGGGCGTACACAGGGGAGCAGTTCTTC. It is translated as CASSLRAYTGEQFF.

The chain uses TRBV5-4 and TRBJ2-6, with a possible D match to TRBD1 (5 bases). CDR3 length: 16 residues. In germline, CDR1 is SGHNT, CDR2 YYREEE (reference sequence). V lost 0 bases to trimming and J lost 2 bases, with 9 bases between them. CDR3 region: CASSLALGPGANVLTF. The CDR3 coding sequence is TGTGCCAGCAGCTTGGCCCTGGGGCCTGGGGCCAACGTCCTGACTTTC.

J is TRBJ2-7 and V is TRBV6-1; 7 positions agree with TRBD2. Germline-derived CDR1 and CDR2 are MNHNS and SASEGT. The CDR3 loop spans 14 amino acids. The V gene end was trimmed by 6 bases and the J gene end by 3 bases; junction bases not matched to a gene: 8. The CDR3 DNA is TGTGCCAGCAGCTTTACTAGCGACAACTACGAGCAGTACTTC. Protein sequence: CASSFTSDNYEQYF.